This T cell receptor beta chain stems from a study of T cells in Graves' hyperthyroidism and ophthalmopathy. Findings of the study overall: Blood held most thyroid clonotypes expanded above 0.001 frequency.

What was amplified from RNA transcripts were TCR beta CDR3 regions. HTBI primers were used for first-round RT-PCR of the TCR CDR3. Each CDR3 protein gets one entry after TCRdb re-called the multiplex PCR reads with MiXCR. Seen here are around 570,000 distinct CDR3 sequences, just under 20% observed once, and the top ten hold roughly 50%. Cells are PBMCs isolated from around 9.4 ml of fresh blood. From germline, CDR1 is MNHNS and CDR2 SASEGT. V was clipped by 9 bases and J by 1 base, with 10 bases between them. The CDR3 spans 12 residues. This clonotype has only a few counts. Antigen specificity is unknown.

This chain joins TRBV6-1 and TRBJ2-7; tentatively, D is TRBD1 or TRBD2 (5 bases each). The sequence was collected from a middle-aged man with Graves' ophthalmopathy. Sequenced input: blood. CDR3 DNA sequence: TGTGCCAGTACCGGGGCTTCCTACGAGCAGTACTTC. This sequence encodes CASTGASYEQYF.